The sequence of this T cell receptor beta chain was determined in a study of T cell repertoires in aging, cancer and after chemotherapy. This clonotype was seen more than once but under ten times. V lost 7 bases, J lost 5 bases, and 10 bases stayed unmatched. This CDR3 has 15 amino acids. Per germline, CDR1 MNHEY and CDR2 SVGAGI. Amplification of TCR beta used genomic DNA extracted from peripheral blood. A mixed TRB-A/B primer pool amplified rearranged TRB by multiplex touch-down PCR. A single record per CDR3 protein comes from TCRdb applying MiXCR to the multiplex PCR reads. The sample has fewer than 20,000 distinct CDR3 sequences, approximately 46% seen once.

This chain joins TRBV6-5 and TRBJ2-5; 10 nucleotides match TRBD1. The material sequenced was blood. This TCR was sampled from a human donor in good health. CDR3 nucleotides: TGTGCCAGCACTTTGACAGGGGGCAGTTTGGAGACCCAGTACTTC. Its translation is CASTLTGGSLETQYF.